The source of this TCR beta chain is a study of blood T cell repertoires in COVID-19. Clones were sequenced by immunoSEQ multiplex PCR, and TCRdb holds only the in-frame ones, with some missing. Of about 190,000 clones in the sample, almost 85% were seen once. Germline values: CDR1 SGHNT, CDR2 YYREEE (reference sequence). The CDR3 spans 14 residues. V dropped 3 bases and J dropped 2 bases, with 11 bases sitting between them. Sequencing input: peripheral blood. This receptor was obtained from a woman between 70 and 85 years old with active or convalescent COVID-19. The chain carries TRBV5-4 and TRBJ1-2, with unresolved D. The CDR3 nucleotides read TGTGCCAGCAGCTCTGCTGGGGAGAACTATGGCTACACCTTC. As protein: CASSSAGENYGYTF.